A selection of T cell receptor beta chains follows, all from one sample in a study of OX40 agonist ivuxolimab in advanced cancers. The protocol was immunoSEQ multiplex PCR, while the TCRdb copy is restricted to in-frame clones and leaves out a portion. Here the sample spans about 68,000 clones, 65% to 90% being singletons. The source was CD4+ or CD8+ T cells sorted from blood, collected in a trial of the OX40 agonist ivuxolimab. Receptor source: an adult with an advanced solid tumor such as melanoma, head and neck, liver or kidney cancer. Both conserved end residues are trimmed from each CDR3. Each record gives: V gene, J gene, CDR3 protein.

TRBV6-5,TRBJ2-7,ASSYFLTSGYEQY
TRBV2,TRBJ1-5,ASRDGQGSNQPQH
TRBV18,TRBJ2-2,ASSPRTGTGDTGELF
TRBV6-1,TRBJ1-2,ASSGDRYSYGYT
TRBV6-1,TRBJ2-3,ASSELAGEDWADTQY
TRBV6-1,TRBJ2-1,ASSGAKRNEQF
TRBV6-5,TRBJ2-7,ASSYRGREQY
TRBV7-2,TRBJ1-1,ASSSRTGANTEAF
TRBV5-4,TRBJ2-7,ASSLPSISGEQY
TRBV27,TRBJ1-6,ASSPTGTVNSPLH
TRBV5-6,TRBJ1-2,ASGTETGTYGYT
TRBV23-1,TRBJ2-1,ASSHGGRYGYNEQF
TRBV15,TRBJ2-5,ATSRDGGRRETQY
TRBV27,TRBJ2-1,ASRIGRSSSYNEQF
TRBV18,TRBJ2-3,ASSPGAGESDTQY
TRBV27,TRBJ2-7,ASSSLAGSGEQY
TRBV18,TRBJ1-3,ASSGQPQNTIY
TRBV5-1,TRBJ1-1,ASIQGVGMNTEAF
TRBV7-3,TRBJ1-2,ASSAAGTDYGYT
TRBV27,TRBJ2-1,ASSLQPAVNEQF
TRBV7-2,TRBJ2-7,ASRPDSSEQY
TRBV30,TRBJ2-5,AWSRREKETQY